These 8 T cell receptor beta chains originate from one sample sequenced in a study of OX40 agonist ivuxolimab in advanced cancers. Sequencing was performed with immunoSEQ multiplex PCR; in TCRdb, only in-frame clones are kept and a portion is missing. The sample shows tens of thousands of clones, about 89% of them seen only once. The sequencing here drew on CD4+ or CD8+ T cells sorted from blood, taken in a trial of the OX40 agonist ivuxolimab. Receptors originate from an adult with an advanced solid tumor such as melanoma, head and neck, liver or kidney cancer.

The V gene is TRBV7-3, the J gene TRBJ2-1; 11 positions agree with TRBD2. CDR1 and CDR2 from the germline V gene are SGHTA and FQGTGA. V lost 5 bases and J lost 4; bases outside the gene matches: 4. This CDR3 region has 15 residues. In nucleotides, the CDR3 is TGTGCCAGCAGCCTGACTAGCGGGAATTACAATGAGCAGTTCTTC. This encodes CASSLTSGNYNEQFF.

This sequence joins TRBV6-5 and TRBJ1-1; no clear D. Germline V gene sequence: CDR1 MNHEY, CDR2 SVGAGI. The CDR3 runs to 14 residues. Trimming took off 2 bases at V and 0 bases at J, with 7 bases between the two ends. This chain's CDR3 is CASSYVDMNTEAFF. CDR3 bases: TGTGCCAGCAGTTACGTTGACATGAACACTGAAGCTTTCTTT.

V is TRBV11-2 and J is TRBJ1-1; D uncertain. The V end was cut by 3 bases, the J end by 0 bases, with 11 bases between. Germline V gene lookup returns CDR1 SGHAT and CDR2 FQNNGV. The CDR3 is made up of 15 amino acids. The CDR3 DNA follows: TGTGCCAGCAGCTTGCGGCCAGATATGAACACTGAAGCTTTCTTT. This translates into CASSLRPDMNTEAFF. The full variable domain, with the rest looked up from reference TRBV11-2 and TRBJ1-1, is EAGVAQSPRYKIIEKRQSVAFWCNPISGHATLYWYQQILGQGPKLLIQFQNNGVVDDSQLPKDRFSAERLKGVDSTLKIQPAKLEDSAVYLCASSLRPDMNTEAFFGQGTRLTVV.

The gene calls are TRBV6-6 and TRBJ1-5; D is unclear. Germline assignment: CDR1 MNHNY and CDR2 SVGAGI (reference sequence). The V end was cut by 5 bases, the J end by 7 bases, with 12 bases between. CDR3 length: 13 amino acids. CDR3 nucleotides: TGTGCCAGCAGTACCCGGGTTGGACAGCCCCAGCATTTT. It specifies CASSTRVGQPQHF.

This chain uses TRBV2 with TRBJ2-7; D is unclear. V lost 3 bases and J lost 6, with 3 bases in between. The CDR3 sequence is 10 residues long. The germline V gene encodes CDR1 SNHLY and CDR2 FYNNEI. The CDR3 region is CASSDPEQYF. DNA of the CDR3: TGTGCCAGCAGTGACCCCGAGCAGTACTTC.

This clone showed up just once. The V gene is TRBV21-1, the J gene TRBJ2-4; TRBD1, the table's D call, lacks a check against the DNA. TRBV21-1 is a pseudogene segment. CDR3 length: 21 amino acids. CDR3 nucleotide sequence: TGTGCCAGCAGCAAAGTCGGCCAGGGGAAAAGAAAAATGCAGACCAAAAACATTCAGTACTTC. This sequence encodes CASSKVGQGKRKMQTKNIQYF.

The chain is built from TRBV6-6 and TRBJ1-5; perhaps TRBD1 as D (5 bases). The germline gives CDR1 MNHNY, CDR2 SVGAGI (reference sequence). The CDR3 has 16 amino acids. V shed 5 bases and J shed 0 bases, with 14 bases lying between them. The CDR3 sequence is CASSRTGLLSNQPQHF. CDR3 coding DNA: TGTGCCAGCAGTCGAACAGGACTTCTTAGCAATCAGCCCCAGCATTTT.

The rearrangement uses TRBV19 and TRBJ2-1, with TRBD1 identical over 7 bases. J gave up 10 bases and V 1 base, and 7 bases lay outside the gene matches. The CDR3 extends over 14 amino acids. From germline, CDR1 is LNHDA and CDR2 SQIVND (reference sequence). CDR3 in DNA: TGTGCCAGTAGTATAGGGGGACAGAGTTCCGAGCAGTTCTTC. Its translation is CASSIGGQSSEQFF.